These 9 T cell receptor beta chains were all obtained from the same sample, sequenced in a study of T cells in localized non-small cell lung cancer. Libraries were prepared by immunoSEQ multiplex PCR; TCRdb keeps only in-frame clonotypes and omits some of them. Counted here are tens of thousands of clones, 87% occurring once; the ten biggest clones make up around a sixth. This specimen consisted of peripheral blood mononuclear cells, obtained before any cancer treatment. These receptors were taken from a man aged 40 to 69 with stage III lung adenocarcinoma.

The rearrangement links TRBV6-5 to TRBJ2-1, with D uncertain. V was clipped by 5 bases and J by 8 bases, with 13 bases between them. Germline V gene sequence: CDR1 MNHEY, CDR2 SVGAGI. The CDR3 totals 13 residues. DNA of the CDR3: TGTGCCAGCAGTCAAAAACCCTGGCATGAGCAGTTCTTC. This gives the protein CASSQKPWHEQFF.

The genes are TRBV7-2 and TRBJ2-4; 7 bases are shared with TRBD1. V was pared by 3 bases and J by 3 bases, with 5 bases of the junction left unmatched. The CDR3 spans 15 residues. Looked up from germline, CDR1 is SGHTA and CDR2 is FQGNSA. CDR3 DNA sequence: TGTGCCAGCAGCTTGACCCGGGACAGCAAAAACATTCAGTACTTC. Translating gives CASSLTRDSKNIQYF.

The chain carries TRBV11-2 and TRBJ1-2; D might be TRBD1 (5 bases). The germline CDR1 and CDR2 sequences are SGHAT and FQNNGV. V lost 1 base and J 4 bases, leaving 10 bases between the germline ends. The CDR3 length is 14 residues. The CDR3 coding sequence is TGTGCCAGCAGCTTAGGGAGGGGTCCCTATGGCTACACCTTC. Its protein product is CASSLGRGPYGYTF.

V and J are TRBV7-9 and TRBJ2-2; D gene uncertain. Germline CDR1 SEHNR, CDR2 FQNEAQ (reference sequence). V lost 3 bases and J 0 bases, leaving 8 bases between the germline ends. The CDR3 extends over 15 amino acids. The CDR3 DNA reads TGTGCCAGCAGCTTTTCCCAGGCGAACACCGGGGAGCTGTTTTTT. Translated: CASSFSQANTGELFF.

The V call is TRBV2, the J call TRBJ2-1; possible D gene TRBD1, 6 bases. Trimming cost V 7 bases and J 9 bases, with 10 bases left between them. The germline V gene has CDR1 SNHLY and CDR2 FYNNEI. This CDR3 is built from 11 residues. CDR3 nucleotide sequence: TGTGCCAGCAACAGGGTTTTTGAGCAGTTCTTC. Protein product: CASNRVFEQFF. The full variable domain, completed using reference TRBV2 and TRBJ2-1, is EPEVTQTPSHQVTQMGQEVILRCVPISNHLYFYWYRQILGQKVEFLVSFYNNEISEKSEIFDDQFSVERPDGSNFTLKIRSTKLEDSAMYFCASNRVFEQFFGPGTRLTVL.

The CDR3 DNA reads TGTGCCAGCAGCGTAGATAGCCATGACACCGGGGAGCTGTTTTTT. Translation: CASSVDSHDTGELFF. This rearrangement joins TRBV9 to TRBJ2-2; the D is unclear. The CDR3 loop spans 15 amino acids. Trimming pared 0 bases from V and 3 bases from J, leaving 9 bases between. Per germline, CDR1 SGDLS and CDR2 YYNGEE.

The J gene is TRBJ1-1, the V gene TRBV7-9, with TRBD1 identical over 7 bases. Unmatched junction bases numbered 6, after V lost 4 bases and J lost 4 bases. The CDR3 has 14 amino acids. CDR1 and CDR2 (germline): SEHNR, FQNEAQ (reference sequence). CDR3 in amino acids: CASSSRQGGTEAFF. CDR3 DNA sequence: TGTGCCAGCAGCTCCCGACAGGGCGGCACTGAAGCTTTCTTT.

CDR3 nucleotides: TGCAGCGTTGAGACCGTTTATGGCTACACCTTC. Translating gives CSVETVYGYTF. The chain couples TRBV29-1 to TRBJ1-2; D gene ambiguous. V was cut by 3 bases and J by 5 bases, with 7 bases left in between. Germline-derived CDR1 and CDR2 are SQVTM and ANQGSEA. This CDR3 spans 11 amino acids.

The chain carries TRBV6-1 and TRBJ1-5, with 7 bases lining up with TRBD1. The trim removed 3 bases at V and 3 bases at J, leaving 8 bases unmatched. CDR3 size: 16 residues. CDR1 is MNHNS, CDR2 SASEGT, per germline. Here the CDR3 reads CASSDGQVSFNQPQHF. The CDR3, as DNA: TGTGCCAGCAGTGACGGACAGGTATCTTTCAATCAGCCCCAGCATTTT.